Each of the 27 T cell receptor beta chains below was sequenced from the same sample in a study of T cells after yellow fever vaccination. MiXCR, applied by TCRdb to the 5' RACE reads, yields one record per CDR3 protein. The sample includes about 580,000 distinct CDR3 sequences, less than 20% of them seen just once. The source material was PBMCs, sampled less than 6 days after the first yellow fever vaccination. The receptors stem from a man aged 18 to 30 who received the YFV17D yellow fever vaccine.

The table lists this clonotype with a few counts. V gene TRBV30 combines with J gene TRBJ2-5; D gene uncertain. The germline CDR1 and CDR2 sequences are GTSNPN and SVGIG (reference sequence). This CDR3 region has 12 residues. V dropped 6 bases and J dropped 7 bases, with 15 bases sitting between them. The CDR3 region is CACQDLKGTQYF. CDR3 DNA sequence: TGTGCCTGCCAGGACCTAAAGGGGACCCAGTACTTC.

The chain recombines TRBV25-1 with TRBJ1-2; the D gene is possibly TRBD1 (6 bases). The CDR3 is 14 amino acids. The V and J ends lost 6 bases and 4 bases respectively, with 15 bases between them. Germline V gene data show CDR1 as MGHDK and CDR2 as SYGVNS. This CDR3 reads CASSPSGGAYGYTF. The CDR3 DNA reads TGTGCCAGCAGCCCTTCCGGGGGGGCCTATGGCTACACCTTC.

The rearrangement joins TRBV5-6 to TRBJ2-4; D not certain. Looked up from germline, CDR1 is SGHDT and CDR2 is YYEEEE. V lost 4 bases and J 6 bases, leaving 17 bases between the germline ends. CDR3 length: 15 residues. The CDR3 loop is CASSLIREHRNIQYF. The CDR3 DNA is TGTGCCAGCAGCCTGATTAGGGAACACCGAAACATTCAGTACTTC.

The rearrangement links TRBV7-2 to TRBJ1-2; 7 nucleotides match TRBD1. Germline V gene lookup returns CDR1 SGHTA and CDR2 FQGNSA. Germline trimming cut 5 bases from V and 7 bases from J; bases unmatched to any gene: 10. This CDR3 is built from 14 residues. CDR3 bases: TGTGCCAGCAGCATCTTGACAGGGATCGGTGGCTACACCTTC. Residues: CASSILTGIGGYTF.

The table lists this clonotype with a few counts. V gene TRBV6-1 combines with J gene TRBJ1-5; D remains ambiguous. This CDR3 comprises 14 residues. V was trimmed by 7 bases and J by 0 bases, leaving 10 bases between them. Germline lookup yields CDR1 MNHNS and CDR2 SASEGT. This chain's CDR3 is CASKGRYSNQPQHF. CDR3 coding DNA: TGTGCCAGCAAGGGCAGATATAGCAATCAGCCCCAGCATTTT.

V usage is TRBV6-5 and J usage is TRBJ2-2, with 8 bases that match TRBD2. CDR1 and CDR2 from the germline V gene are MNHEY and SVGAGI. The CDR3 runs 16 residues. J lost 2 bases, V lost 2 bases, and 4 bases had no gene match. This chain's CDR3 is CASSYGGGTNTGELFF. The DNA of the CDR3 is TGTGCCAGCAGTTACGGCGGGGGGACTAACACCGGGGAGCTGTTTTTT.

This clonotype appeared a few times. J is TRBJ1-2 and V is TRBV7-9; unclear D gene. CDR1 and CDR2 (germline): SEHNR, FQNEAQ (reference sequence). The V gene lost 1 base and the J gene lost 2 bases, with 8 bases spanning the gap. The CDR3 covers 14 residues. CDR3 sequence reads: CASSLGVVNYGYTF. The CDR3 coding sequence is TGTGCCAGCAGCTTAGGGGTAGTCAACTATGGCTACACCTTC. The whole variable domain, filled in from reference TRBV7-9 and TRBJ1-2, reads DTGVSQNPRHKITKRGQNVTFRCDPISEHNRLYWYRQTLGQGPEFLTYFQNEAQLEKSRLLSDRFSAERPKGSFSTLEIQRTEQGDSAMYLCASSLGVVNYGYTFGSGTRLTVV.

This clonotype was counted between two and nine times. The chain links TRBV7-9 to TRBJ2-7, with 8 bases lining up with TRBD2. The junction had 4 bases not matched to a gene; V was cut back by 5 bases and J by 4 bases. Germline lookup yields CDR1 SEHNR and CDR2 FQNEAQ (reference sequence). This CDR3 has 13 amino acids. CDR3 protein: CASSRGGVYEQYV. CDR3 DNA: TGTGCCAGCAGCCGGGGGGGCGTTTACGAGCAGTACGTC.

The CDR3 reads CASSIFHGDEQFF. The CDR3 nucleotides are TGTGCCAGTAGTATCTTTCACGGCGATGAGCAGTTCTTC. V and J are TRBV19 and TRBJ2-1; no definite D call. Trimming shortened V by 3 bases and J by 8 bases, and 11 bases separated the two germline ends. CDR1 is LNHDA, CDR2 SQIVND, per germline (reference sequence). The CDR3 has 13 amino acids.

The CDR3 sequence: CASSYVSFREQFF. Here the CDR3 DNA reads TGTGCCAGCAGTTACGTCTCCTTCAGAGAGCAGTTCTTC. This sequence joins TRBV6-2 or TRBV6-3 and TRBJ2-1, with D unclear. Trimming stripped 2 bases from V and 10 bases from J, with 12 bases between. Germline loops: CDR1 MNHEY, CDR2 SVGEGT. This CDR3 spans 13 amino acids.

This clonotype appeared many times. The chain carries TRBV10-3 and TRBJ2-2, with D possibly being TRBD1 or TRBD2 (5 bases each). CDR1 and CDR2 from the germline V gene are ENHRY and SYGVKD. The CDR3 is made up of 14 amino acids. The germline V and J ends were trimmed by 11 bases and 5 bases, with 18 bases remaining between them. DNA for the CDR3: TGTGCCGCCTGGGGAGAGGGACGGACCGGGGAGCTGTTTTTT. Translating gives CAAWGEGRTGELFF.

This clonotype was seen at least ten times. The chain links TRBV29-1 to TRBJ2-1; perhaps TRBD1 as D (6 bases). Germline V gene data show CDR1 as SQVTM and CDR2 as ANQGSEA. The CDR3 has 14 residues. The ends were cut back, 4 bases at V and 9 bases at J, with 19 bases in the middle. CDR3 amino acids: CSVVPDSYPREQFF. CDR3 DNA: TGCAGCGTTGTTCCGGACAGCTACCCCCGTGAGCAGTTCTTC.

This clonotype was detected only a few times. The V and J genes are TRBV7-3 and TRBJ2-1, with TRBD2 matching over 7 bases. Germline CDR1 SGHTA, CDR2 FQGTGA. V dropped 4 bases and J dropped 5; count of bases not matched to a gene: 5. The CDR3 extends over 14 amino acids. This CDR3 is CASSYSGGNNEQFF. The CDR3, as DNA: TGTGCCAGCAGCTATTCCGGGGGGAACAATGAGCAGTTCTTC.

The V and J genes are TRBV19 and TRBJ2-5; TRBD1 agrees at 9 bases. With V trimmed by 1 base and J by 2 bases, 2 bases remained unmatched. CDR1 is LNHDA, CDR2 SQIVND, per germline (reference sequence). The CDR3 covers 15 residues. CDR3 nucleotide sequence: TGTGCCAGTAGTATAGGGACAGGGGAACAAGAGACCCAGTACTTC. Its protein is CASSIGTGEQETQYF.

The chain joins TRBV7-9 to TRBJ2-4; a weak D match, TRBD1 (6 bases). CDR1 SEHNR and CDR2 FQNEAQ come from the germline V gene (reference sequence). This CDR3 region has 16 residues. The V and J ends lost 1 base and 1 base respectively, with 11 bases between them. The DNA for the CDR3 is TGTGCCAGCAGCTTAGGGGCAGGGGTGGCCAAAAACATTCAGTACTTC. Translating it yields CASSLGAGVAKNIQYF.

The sample holds a few counts of this clonotype. V is TRBV7-6 and J is TRBJ1-5; maybe TRBD1 (6 bases). Germline CDR1 and CDR2: SGHVS and FNYEAQ. The V and J ends lost 5 bases and 11 bases respectively, with 16 bases between them. The CDR3 spans 13 residues. The CDR3 bases are TGTGCCAGCAGCCCACGGGGGGGCACGGCCCAGCATTTT. Translating it yields CASSPRGGTAQHF. Full variable domain (remainder filled in from reference TRBV7-6 and TRBJ1-5): GAGVSQSPRYKVTKRGQDVALRCDPISGHVSLYWYRQALGQGPEFLTYFNYEAQQDKSGLPNDRFSAERPEGSISTLTIQRTEQRDSAMYRCASSPRGGTAQHFGDGTRLSIL.

The J gene is TRBJ1-1, the V gene TRBV4-3, with unresolved D. V was clipped by 0 bases and J by 3 bases, with 14 bases between them. Germline V gene lookup returns CDR1 LGHNA and CDR2 YSLEER. The CDR3 is 16 residues long. CDR3 sequence: CASSQDSVGLDTEAFF. The CDR3 region has the DNA TGCGCCAGCAGCCAAGATTCTGTGGGCCTGGACACTGAAGCTTTCTTT.

In its sample, this clonotype was seen a few times. This chain links TRBV19 with TRBJ1-6; 7 nucleotides align to TRBD1. With 5 bases clipped from V and 10 bases from J, the junction kept 11 bases outside the gene matches. This CDR3 has 15 amino acids. Germline V gene data show CDR1 as LNHDA and CDR2 as SQIVND (reference sequence). CDR3: CASSLYRGGESPLHF. CDR3 nucleotides: TGTGCCAGTAGTCTCTACAGGGGCGGGGAGTCACCCCTCCACTTT.

V is TRBV6-5 and J is TRBJ2-1; perhaps D is TRBD1 or TRBD2 (6 bases each). Trimming took 0 bases from V and 7 from J, leaving 13 bases between them. Germline V lookup: CDR1 MNHEY, CDR2 SVGAGI. The CDR3 contains 15 residues. The CDR3 sequence is CASSYSSGAPNEQFF. Written as DNA, the CDR3 is TGTGCCAGCAGTTACTCGTCGGGGGCGCCTAATGAGCAGTTCTTC.

In its sample, this clonotype was seen a few times. The chain carries TRBV28 and TRBJ1-3; TRBD1 is a possible D gene (5 bases). Germline CDR1 reads MDHEN; CDR2 reads SYDVKM. The CDR3 contains 15 residues. Trimming took off 5 bases at V and 2 bases at J, with 13 bases between the two ends. CDR3 in amino acids: CASSHIWGTGNTIYF. For the CDR3, the DNA is TGTGCCAGCAGTCACATATGGGGGACTGGAAACACCATATATTTT.

For the CDR3, the DNA is TGTGCCAGCAGTTACTCAGGGGTCGAGCAGTACGTC. Amino acid sequence: CASSYSGVEQYV. This chain joins TRBV6-2 or TRBV6-3 and TRBJ2-7, with D perhaps TRBD1 (5 bases). CDR3 length: 12 residues. Trimming cost V 0 bases and J 6 bases, with 6 bases left between them. Germline assignment: CDR1 MNHEY and CDR2 SVGEGT.

This clonotype was found many times. The chain carries TRBV9 and TRBJ2-3; D not certain. The V gene's germline CDR1 is SGDLS and CDR2 YYNGEE. The CDR3 contains 15 residues. Trimming left V 0 bases short and J 1 base short, with 9 bases between. CDR3 coding DNA: TGTGCCAGCAGCGTAGAAGGGAAACGCACAGATACGCAGTATTTT. This sequence encodes CASSVEGKRTDTQYF.

The chain combines TRBV2 with TRBJ2-7, with no clear D. The length of the CDR3 is 12 residues. Germline loops: CDR1 SNHLY, CDR2 FYNNEI. Trimming left V 4 bases short and J 5 bases short, with 9 bases between. Written as DNA, the CDR3 is TGTGCCAGCAGTGGCCAGTCCCACGAGCAGTACGTC. Encoded protein: CASSGQSHEQYV.

In this sample, this clonotype turned up a few times. The V call is TRBV10-1, the J call TRBJ2-3; D is possibly TRBD2 (5 bases). The germline V gene has CDR1 WNHNN and CDR2 SYGVQD (reference sequence). V lost 8 bases and J lost 6, with 9 bases in between. This CDR3 spans 11 amino acids. CDR3 protein: CASQLGDTQYF. The CDR3 DNA is TGCGCCAGCCAACTAGGGGATACGCAGTATTTT.

This clonotype was found many times. The chain is built from TRBV12-3 or TRBV12-4 and TRBJ2-2; D gene ambiguous. This CDR3 is 13 amino acids long. Between the trimmed V and J ends, which lost 6 bases and 5 bases, there was a span of 10 bases. CDR3 nucleotides: TGTGCCAGCAGCCTCACAACTACCGGGGAGCTGTTTTTT. Its protein product is CASSLTTTGELFF.

This clonotype was observed a handful of times. J is TRBJ2-7 and V is TRBV29-1; TRBD1 matches at 10 bases. The CDR3 spans 12 residues. Germline CDR1 is SQVTM and CDR2 is ANQGSEA. V lost 6 bases to trimming and J lost 3 bases; unmatched junction nucleotides: 2. CDR3 sequence (DNA): TGCAGCGTCCGGGACAGGGGCTACGAGCAGTACTTC. As protein: CSVRDRGYEQYF.

The chain couples TRBV29-1 to TRBJ2-2; TRBD1 is a possible D gene (6 bases). Between the trimmed V and J ends, which lost 6 bases and 2 bases, there was a span of 13 bases. The CDR3 has 14 residues. The germline V gene encodes CDR1 SQVTM and CDR2 ANQGSEA. As DNA, the CDR3 is TGCAGCGTAGCTACAGGGTTTAACACCGGGGAGCTGTTTTTT. The encoded protein is CSVATGFNTGELFF.